The next 11 T cell receptor beta chains were all read from a single sample in a study of blood T cell repertoires in COVID-19. Clones were read by immunoSEQ multiplex PCR, and TCRdb kept only the in-frame ones, dropping some. In the table there are 150,000 to 200,000 clones, around 86% of which are singletons. Sequencing used peripheral blood. The receptors were gathered from a woman aged 80 or over in a cohort sampled during active or convalescent COVID-19.

The chain uses TRBV9 and TRBJ2-3; possible D gene TRBD2, 5 bases. V lost 0 bases, J lost 0 bases, and 8 bases lay in between. Germline-derived CDR1 and CDR2 are SGDLS and YYNGEE. The CDR3 is made up of 15 amino acids. CDR3 amino acids: CASSVAAGSTDTQYF. The DNA for the CDR3 is TGTGCCAGCAGCGTAGCTGCGGGTAGCACAGATACGCAGTATTTT.

The rearrangement uses TRBV19 and TRBJ1-5; no clear D. Trimming cost V 6 bases and J 0 bases, with 12 bases left between them. This CDR3 has 15 amino acids. The germline CDR1 and CDR2 sequences are LNHDA and SQIVND (reference sequence). CDR3: CASRVQINSNQPQHF. In DNA, the CDR3 is TGTGCCAGTAGAGTACAAATCAATAGCAATCAGCCCCAGCATTTT.

The CDR3 nucleotides are TGCGCCAGCGGACCCGGGATGGGCCCGGTGTTTTTT. Translated: CASGPGMGPVFF. The chain joins TRBV5-1 to TRBJ1-4; D gene uncertain. Trimming shortened V by 7 bases and J by 15 bases, and 19 bases separated the two germline ends. The CDR3 covers 12 residues. Germline V gene data show CDR1 as SGHRS and CDR2 as YFSETQ. Variable domain in full (rest from reference TRBV5-1 and TRBJ1-4): KAGVTQTPRYLIKTRGQQVTLSCSPISGHRSVSWYQQTPGQGLQFLFEYFSETQRNKGNFPGRFSGRQFSNSRSEMNVSTLELGDSALYLCASGPGMGPVFFGSGTQLSVL.

The J gene is TRBJ1-1, the V gene TRBV7-9, with 7 bases that match TRBD1. This CDR3 is built from 12 residues. V shed 3 bases, J shed 8 bases, and the junction held 3 bases outside the gene matches. The germline V gene has CDR1 SEHNR and CDR2 FQNEAQ (reference sequence). In DNA, the CDR3 is TGTGCCAGCAGCTTCACGGACAGGGAAGCTTTCTTT. This sequence encodes CASSFTDREAFF.

This chain links TRBV21-1 with TRBJ1-6; no DNA check was done on the table's D call, TRBD1. TRBV21-1 is a known pseudogene. The length of the CDR3 is 19 residues. CDR3 residues: CASSPPVTDGDSYNSPLHF. The CDR3 nucleotides read TGTGCCAGCAGCCCCCCGGTGACAGATGGGGACTCCTATAATTCACCCCTCCACTTT.

This clone was observed a few times. The chain recombines TRBV5-1 with TRBJ2-2; no clear D gene. The CDR3 extends over 14 amino acids. The ends were cut back, 0 bases at V and 1 base at J, with 4 bases in the middle. Looked up from germline, CDR1 is SGHRS and CDR2 is YFSETQ. CDR3 in DNA: TGCGCCAGCAGCTTGGCTGTGAACACCGGGGAGCTGTTTTTT. This codes for CASSLAVNTGELFF.

This chain connects TRBV7-2 to TRBJ2-5, with TRBD2 identical over 10 bases. J gave up 2 bases and V 4 bases, and 4 bases lay outside the gene matches. CDR1 and CDR2 from the germline V gene are SGHTA and FQGNSA. The CDR3 covers 15 residues. CDR3 region: CASSSLLAGQETQYF. In DNA form, the CDR3 reads TGTGCCAGCAGCTCCTTACTAGCGGGGCAAGAGACCCAGTACTTC.

Here the CDR3 reads CASSQEGGGAFVNEQYF. CDR3 nucleotides: TGTGCCAGCAGCCAAGAAGGAGGGGGGGCGTTCGTCAACGAGCAGTACTTC. The chain is built from TRBV3-1 (or the pseudogene TRBV3-2) and TRBJ2-7; TRBD2 might be the D (7 bases). The CDR3 totals 17 residues. Germline V gene data show CDR1 as LGHDT and CDR2 as YNNKEL (reference sequence). The V gene lost 0 bases and the J gene lost 5 bases, with 20 bases spanning the gap.

V is TRBV19 and J is TRBJ1-5; maybe TRBD1 (5 bases). This CDR3 region has 16 residues. Germline values: CDR1 LNHDA, CDR2 SQIVND (reference sequence). The V and J ends lost 3 bases and 6 bases respectively, with 18 bases between them. CDR3: CASSIYGQGGSQPQHF. For the CDR3, the DNA is TGTGCCAGTAGTATTTATGGGCAGGGAGGGAGTCAGCCCCAGCATTTT.

The chain uses TRBV2 and TRBJ2-5, with D perhaps TRBD1 (5 bases). Germline V gene data show CDR1 as SNHLY and CDR2 as FYNNEI. The CDR3 covers 14 residues. Trimming took off 6 bases at V and 5 bases at J, with 16 bases between the two ends. As DNA, the CDR3 is TGTGCCAGCAGGCAGGGAATTCGCTGGGAGACCCAGTACTTC. This gives the protein CASRQGIRWETQYF.

The count of this clone is one. V and J are TRBV11-2 and TRBJ1-2; weak D call: TRBD1 (6 bases). CDR1 is SGHAT, CDR2 FQNNGV, per germline. The CDR3 is 14 residues long. With 1 base removed from V and 6 bases from J, the gap between germline ends came to 12 bases. CDR3 nucleotides: TGTGCCAGCAGCTTAGCCCGGACAGTGCATGGCTACACCTTC. Translated, it gives CASSLARTVHGYTF.